The source of this TCR beta chain is a study of CD8+ T cells in alopecia areata (dated by TCRdb to the late 2010s). As for the study more broadly: Treated patients were enrolled in an open-label pilot trial of oral tofacitinib, 5 to 10 mg twice daily, for moderate-to-severe alopecia areata. Patients received tofacitinib for 6 to 18 months and were then followed off drug for 6 months to check for delayed response and recurrence. Disease severity in treated patients was measured with the SALT score, which quantifies the percentage of affected scalp surface area. The study used high-throughput TCRbeta sequencing to examine T cell clonal expansion in alopecia areata, in both the C3H/HeJ mouse model and human patients. On the human side, TCRbeta sequencing was run on scalp tissue and on sorted CD4+ and CD8+ peripheral blood T cells from healthy controls and from alopecia areata patients with either patchy or totalis/universalis disease. Biopsies were taken from tofacitinib-treated patients at baseline and at 4 and 24 weeks of treatment, and a later scalp biopsy was taken in several of the tofacitinib-treated patients. Clonality in the scalp was compared among normal scalp (n=4), patchy alopecia areata scalp (n=8), and alopecia totalis/universalis scalp (n=8). RNA was obtained with the PAXgene miRNA kit for fixed scalp, the miRNeasy kit for PBMCs, and the RNeasy kit for mouse skin. immunoSEQ multiplex PCR using 35 Vbeta forward primers and 13 Jbeta reverse primers was used to amplify TCRbeta CDR3 regions.

A distance of 11 bases separates the germline ends of V and J, which lose 4 bases and 5 bases respectively. CDR1 and CDR2 are drawn from the germline V gene: SQVTM, ANQGSEA. The CDR3 has 13 amino acids, counting the end cysteine and phenylalanine. Of all the DNA, just the CDR3 is kept, 39 bases in frame from base 1. Note on this clone: Its binding antigen is unknown. Base qualities are missing; no much larger clone stands one base away.

Library creation used the immunoSEQ multiplex PCR assay. For TCR sequencing, RNA was extracted from every sample and reverse transcribed into cDNA to serve as template. First-strand cDNA was synthesized with SuperScript III using a 2:1 mix of oligo-dT and random hexamers. A synthetic immune receptor repertoire was used to gauge amplification bias, and whatever bias remained was removed computationally. For the original study's pipeline: Raw reads were preprocessed for error removal, and CDR3 was defined according to IMGT conventions as running from the conserved cysteine to phenylalanine. Clonality was computed as 1 minus the Shannon entropy, with the entropy normalized by log2 of the number of productive unique TCRs. CD4 or CD8 identity of scalp clones was inferred by cross-referencing scalp TCRbeta sequences with sorted blood CD4 and CD8 repertoires. The clones in this table, taken by TCRdb from immuneACCESS, are in-frame only. Not every clone is retained; where verified, under half of the shortfall comes from an unresolved V gene, and the cause of the rest is unknown. V and J calls and clone size are given by that table; D and trimming were obtained from the DNA. The sample includes 90,000 or so clones, with roughly 40% observed a single time. The ten largest clones add up to roughly a sixth of the sample.

According to the study, the label for this sample's time point signals: about 5 months on oral tofacitinib. Explained via the paper, the treatment or condition label denotes: oral pan-JAK inhibitor, 5-10 mg twice daily. From alopecia areata patients, peripheral blood was collected along with lesional scalp punch biopsies. PBMCs were isolated by density centrifugation and stained for CD3, CD4 and CD8, after which CD4+ and CD8+ T cells were sorted on a FACSAria. The study at large found these results: Because the treated cohort was small and had just a single nonresponder, larger studies are needed to establish links between baseline CD8+ expansion and response. Higher clonality and more expanded CD8+ clones were observed in lesional scalp than in normal scalp, particularly in alopecia totalis/universalis, a finding suggestive of antigenic drive. Many expanded lesional clones were found to persist in scalp and blood during tofacitinib treatment, and relapse after treatment cessation may be partly explained by this persistence. Shared TCR sequences between patients were less evident than in mice, which may be partly attributable to HLA diversity in the patient population. Unlike mouse skin, which is dominated by gammadelta T cells, normal human skin has resident alphabeta T cells that are also sequenced, and this complicates analysis of the scalp TCR repertoire. Scalp clonality and the number of expanded CD8+ clones among the top 100 scalp clones were significantly decreased by tofacitinib.

The sequences come from CD8+ T cells sorted from blood, collected at week 24, from a patient treated with tofacitinib. This sequence uses TRBV29-1 and TRBJ2-2; possibly the D gene is TRBD1, per 6 matching bases. This TCR derives from a human donor with alopecia areata. The CDR3 corresponds to CSVGVRGTGELFF. In nucleotides, the sequence is TGCAGCGTTGGTGTCAGGGGTACCGGGGAGCTGTTTTTT.